This T cell receptor (beta chain) was captured by sequencing in a study of CD8 T cells in ankylosing spondylitis. Whole-study findings and limits: According to the report, clones linked to the disease were significantly enriched in matched synovial fluid samples taken from ankylosing spondylitis patients. Seemingly characteristic of ankylosing spondylitis blood was a TCR beta motif consisting of eight highly homologous variants. The disease-linked clones had a CD8+ phenotype and low blood frequencies.

About this clonotype: Antigen: not known.

Quantitative 5'-RACE with molecular barcodes generated TCR beta libraries. TCRdb re-derived calls from the 5' RACE reads in MiXCR, one entry per CDR3 protein. The profile shows around 180,000 distinct CDR3 sequences, about 20% of them singletons. The CDR3 contains 15 residues. Trimming pared 0 bases from V and 2 bases from J, leaving 9 bases between. CDR1 is ENHRY, CDR2 SYGVKD, per germline. The chain recombines TRBV10-3 with TRBJ2-3, with D perhaps matching TRBD2 (6 bases). The sample was blood, either unsorted or a sorted T cell fraction (not recorded which). This sequence originates from a male donor aged 10-35 years with ankylosing spondylitis or in good health (not recorded which). The CDR3 sequence is CAISESRLDTDTQYF. In DNA, the CDR3 is TGTGCCATCAGTGAGTCGCGACTAGACACAGATACGCAGTATTTT.